Listed here are 31 T cell receptor beta chains from one sample, sequenced in a study of T cells in Graves' hyperthyroidism and ophthalmopathy. Amplified regions were TCR beta CDR3 sequences from RNA transcripts. First-round RT-PCR targeting the TCR CDR3 was performed with the HTBI primer set. A single record per CDR3 protein comes from TCRdb applying MiXCR to the multiplex PCR reads. This table has 540,000 or so distinct CDR3 sequences, about a sixth appearing once. Sequencing was done on a sample of blood. The receptors were gathered from a woman in her 30s with Graves' hyperthyroidism.

In its sample, this clonotype was seen many times. V gene TRBV12-3 or TRBV12-4 combines with J gene TRBJ2-7; a possible D gene is TRBD2 (5 bases). The germline V and J ends were trimmed by 8 bases and 3 bases, with 11 bases remaining between them. The CDR3 covers 12 residues. The CDR3 loop is CASRGASYEQYF. In DNA form, the CDR3 reads TGTGCCAGCCGGGGTGCAAGCTACGAGCAGTACTTC.

The chain carries TRBV20-1 and TRBJ2-5; 7 bases align to TRBD1. The CDR3 runs to 15 residues. The germline V gene encodes CDR1 DFQATT and CDR2 SNEGSKA (reference sequence). The V gene end was trimmed by 4 bases and the J gene end by 1 base; junction bases not matched to a gene: 9. The DNA of the CDR3 is TGCAGTGCTAATAGCTACAGGGGCAGCCAAGAGACCCAGTACTTC. It codes for CSANSYRGSQETQYF.

This clonotype was detected ten times or more. The chain has TRBV7-2 and TRBJ1-6; D perhaps matches TRBD1 (6 bases). The V gene lost 1 base and the J gene lost 8 bases, with 12 bases spanning the gap. The CDR3 runs 15 residues. Germline CDR1 SGHTA, CDR2 FQGNSA. The chain's CDR3 is CASSLVGGSDSPLHF. CDR3 bases: TGTGCCAGCAGCTTAGTAGGGGGTTCGGATTCACCCCTCCACTTT.

This clonotype was seen a handful of times. J is TRBJ2-3 and V is TRBV6-1; D not certain. There are 15 residues in the CDR3. Per germline, CDR1 MNHNS and CDR2 SASEGT. V gave up 5 bases and J gave up 1 base, with 13 bases separating them. The CDR3 sequence is CASSYRTPGTDTQYF. The CDR3 nucleotides are TGTGCCAGCAGTTATAGGACCCCTGGCACAGATACGCAGTATTTT.

This clonotype came up many times. The rearrangement links TRBV6-2 or TRBV6-3 to TRBJ2-7; 10 bases match TRBD2. The ends lost 3 bases at V and 3 bases at J; junction bases unmatched: 2. CDR1 is MNHEY, CDR2 SVGEGT, per germline. This CDR3 comprises 14 residues. CDR3: CASSYVAGGYEQYF. Here the CDR3 DNA reads TGTGCCAGCAGTTATGTAGCGGGGGGCTACGAGCAGTACTTC.

The chain uses TRBV7-3 and TRBJ2-3, with 9 positions matching TRBD2. The CDR3 extends over 18 amino acids. Unmatched junction bases numbered 12, after V lost 4 bases and J lost 1 base. Germline V lookup: CDR1 SGHTA, CDR2 FQGTGA. CDR3 residues: CASSSLAGTGLRTDTQYF. CDR3 bases: TGTGCCAGCAGCTCCCTAGCGGGGACGGGACTACGCACAGATACGCAGTATTTT.

This clonotype was observed many times. CDR3 DNA sequence: TGTGCTAGTGGTTTGGTACGGGGAGCGGGGAACACTGAAGCTTTCTTT. Translated, it gives CASGLVRGAGNTEAFF. This sequence joins TRBV12-5 and TRBJ1-1; D unclear. Per germline, CDR1 LGHNT and CDR2 FRNRAP. The CDR3 sequence is 16 residues long. The V end lost 0 bases, the J end lost 1 base, and 12 bases lay between the germline ends.

This clonotype appeared a few times. The chain uses TRBV18 and TRBJ1-5; 8 nucleotides align to TRBD1. The germline V gene has CDR1 KGHSH and CDR2 LQKENI. J lost 4 bases, V lost 1 base, and 6 bases had no gene match. This CDR3 region has 16 residues. DNA for the CDR3: TGTGCCAGCTCACCACTCCAGGGGGCAGTTAATCAGCCCCAGCATTTT. It encodes CASSPLQGAVNQPQHF. The full variable domain, in which reference TRBV18 and TRBJ1-5 provide the parts outside the CDR3, is NAGVMQNPRHLVRRRGQEARLRCSPMKGHSHVYWYRQLPEEGLKFMVYLQKENIIDESGMPKERFSAEFPKEGPSILRIQQVVRGDSAAYFCASSPLQGAVNQPQHFGDGTRLSIL.

This chain joins TRBV6-2 or TRBV6-3 and TRBJ1-1; 9 positions agree with TRBD1. The germline CDR1 and CDR2 sequences are MNHEY and SVGEGT. CDR3 length: 15 residues. V lost 5 bases, J lost 4 bases, and 8 bases stayed unmatched. This CDR3 reads CASSRRDRAVTEAFF. The CDR3 bases are TGTGCCAGCAGTCGACGGGACAGGGCGGTCACTGAAGCTTTCTTT.

This clonotype appeared many times. The chain joins TRBV27 to TRBJ2-2; 10 bases fit TRBD2. Germline lookup yields CDR1 MNHEY and CDR2 SMNVEV (reference sequence). With 3 bases clipped from V and 3 bases from J, the junction kept 7 bases outside the gene matches. CDR3 size: 17 residues. CDR3 protein: CASSFSVGLADTGELFF. The CDR3 DNA reads as TGTGCCAGCAGTTTCTCAGTCGGACTAGCGGACACCGGGGAGCTGTTTTTT.

This clonotype was recorded at least ten times. The rearrangement links TRBV3-1 to TRBJ2-7, with 10 bases lining up with TRBD2. The V gene end was trimmed by 3 bases and the J gene end by 5 bases; junction bases not matched to a gene: 4. The CDR3 has 14 residues. Germline CDR1 LGHDT, CDR2 YNNKEL (reference sequence). In nucleotides, the CDR3 is TGTGCCAGCAGCCAGAGCGGGAGGGCTGACGAGCAGTACTTC. This sequence encodes CASSQSGRADEQYF.

The rearrangement uses TRBV10-2 and TRBJ2-5, with 7 nucleotides matching TRBD2. CDR3 size: 15 residues. V trimming: 8 bases; J trimming: 5 bases; junction bases outside the gene matches: 14. Per germline, CDR1 WSHSY and CDR2 SAAADI. CDR3 in DNA: TGCGCCAGCCGGACTAGTCTTGTTGGTTTGGAGACCCAGTACTTC. Protein sequence: CASRTSLVGLETQYF.

The V and J genes are TRBV19 and TRBJ1-1; TRBD1 matches 12 bases. Unmatched junction bases numbered 14, after V lost 5 bases and J lost 4 bases. CDR3 size: 18 residues. Germline V gene sequence: CDR1 LNHDA, CDR2 SQIVND (reference sequence). Here the CDR3 reads CASSPGPGQGALSTEAFF. The DNA for the CDR3 is TGTGCCAGTAGTCCCGGACCGGGACAGGGGGCGCTGAGCACTGAAGCTTTCTTT.

This clonotype was detected only a few times. This chain uses TRBV7-3 with TRBJ2-1; 15 nucleotides match TRBD2. CDR3 length equals 12 residues. The germline CDR1 and CDR2 sequences are SGHTA and FQGTGA. J lost 12 bases, V lost 8 bases, and 2 bases had no gene match. The CDR3, as DNA: TGTGCCAGCGGACTAGCGGGAGGGGCGCAGTTCTTC. Its translation is CASGLAGGAQFF.

The chain links TRBV20-1 to TRBJ1-5; 9 nucleotides agree with TRBD1. The V segment lost 1 base and the J segment 7 bases; nucleotides outside the gene matches: 11. Germline V lookup: CDR1 DFQATT, CDR2 SNEGSKA (reference sequence). The CDR3 sequence is 16 residues long. Written as DNA, the CDR3 is TGCAGTGCTAGAGGGCTGGGTGGGACAGGGCCCCAGCCCCAGCATTTT. Translated, it gives CSARGLGGTGPQPQHF.

This clonotype was found a few times. CDR3 amino acids: CASSLVVANYGYTF. The CDR3 nucleotides are TGTGCCAGCAGCTTAGTAGTGGCTAACTATGGCTACACCTTC. This chain links TRBV7-9 with TRBJ1-2; D is unclear. Trimming took off 1 base at V and 0 bases at J, with 6 bases between the two ends. CDR1 and CDR2 from the germline V gene are SEHNR and FQNEAQ (reference sequence). The CDR3 covers 14 residues. Full variable domain (missing parts from reference TRBV7-9 and TRBJ1-2): DTGVSQNPRHKITKRGQNVTFRCDPISEHNRLYWYRQTLGQGPEFLTYFQNEAQLEKSRLLSDRFSAERPKGSFSTLEIQRTEQGDSAMYLCASSLVVANYGYTFGSGTRLTVV.

The CDR3 DNA is TGCGCCAGCAGCTTGGCGGCGGGAGCGTTCACAGATACGCAGTATTTT. Translation: CASSLAAGAFTDTQYF. J is TRBJ2-3 and V is TRBV5-1, with 7 bases fitting TRBD2. Losses at the gene ends were 0 bases for V and 2 bases for J; bases not matched to a gene: 6. Per the germline V gene, CDR1 is SGHRS and CDR2 is YFSETQ. The CDR3 spans 16 residues.

This clonotype appeared a few times. The chain joins TRBV24-1 to TRBJ2-2, with 8 nucleotides matching TRBD2. This CDR3 region has 14 residues. Germline loops: CDR1 KGHDR, CDR2 SFDVKD. V was pared by 6 bases and J by 5 bases, with 4 bases of the junction left unmatched. CDR3 sequence (DNA): TGTGCCACCAGTCATGAGCGGGAGACCGGGGAGCTGTTTTTT. Translation gives CATSHERETGELFF.

The sample holds a few counts of this clonotype. V is TRBV6-1 and J is TRBJ2-7, with TRBD1 matching 8 bases. Germline V gene sequence: CDR1 MNHNS, CDR2 SASEGT. The V segment lost 2 bases and the J segment 0 bases; nucleotides outside the gene matches: 6. The CDR3 runs to 16 residues. CDR3 loop: CASSEIGTGGSYEQYF. CDR3 coding DNA: TGTGCCAGCAGTGAAATCGGAACAGGGGGCTCCTACGAGCAGTACTTC.

In this sample, this clonotype turned up many times. The J gene is TRBJ2-7, the V gene TRBV28; D gene uncertain. Germline lookup yields CDR1 MDHEN and CDR2 SYDVKM. The CDR3 runs 14 residues. Trimming cost V 7 bases and J 3 bases, with 16 bases left between them. The DNA for the CDR3 is TGTGCCAGCAACCCCCTCTCGAGGAACTACGAGCAGTACTTC. Its protein is CASNPLSRNYEQYF.

This clonotype showed up many times. The chain uses TRBV15 and TRBJ2-5; no clear D gene. The germline V gene has CDR1 LNHNV and CDR2 YYDKDF (reference sequence). The CDR3 consists of 13 residues. V was clipped by 0 bases and J by 5 bases, with 7 bases between them. This CDR3 reads CATSRDTRETQYF. CDR3 in DNA: TGTGCCACCAGCAGAGATACGAGGGAGACCCAGTACTTC.

V usage is TRBV6-2 or TRBV6-3 and J usage is TRBJ1-2, with D possibly being TRBD1 (5 bases). The V end lost 2 bases, the J end lost 4 bases, and 11 bases lay between the germline ends. Germline CDR1 is MNHEY and CDR2 is SVGEGT. The CDR3 has 14 residues. The CDR3 sequence: CASSYPGRGYGYTF. The CDR3 DNA reads TGTGCCAGCAGTTACCCGGGACGGGGCTATGGCTACACCTTC.

The genes are TRBV19 and TRBJ2-7, with 8 positions matching TRBD2. The germline CDR1 and CDR2 sequences are LNHDA and SQIVND (reference sequence). This CDR3 has 15 amino acids. With V trimmed by 6 bases and J by 2 bases, 9 bases remained unmatched. The CDR3 is CASRLRSGGTYEQYF. The CDR3 DNA reads TGTGCCAGTAGACTCAGAAGCGGGGGCACCTACGAGCAGTACTTC.

In its sample, this clonotype was seen a few times. The chain carries TRBV9 and TRBJ2-1, with TRBD2 as a possible D gene (5 bases). From germline, CDR1 is SGDLS and CDR2 YYNGEE. The germline V and J ends were trimmed by 5 bases and 3 bases, with 9 bases remaining between them. This CDR3 contains 13 residues. The CDR3 nucleotides are TGTGCCAGCAGTACGGAGGTCTACAATGAGCAGTTCTTC. Its protein product is CASSTEVYNEQFF.

This clonotype has ten or more counts. The DNA of the CDR3 is TGCAGTGCTAGAGATAACAGGGGAATCTACGAGCAGTACTTC. Its translation: CSARDNRGIYEQYF. The V and J genes are TRBV20-1 and TRBJ2-7, with 7 bases identical to TRBD1. This CDR3 has 14 amino acids. In germline, CDR1 is DFQATT, CDR2 SNEGSKA (reference sequence). V gave up 0 bases and J gave up 3 bases; unmatched junction bases: 5.

This clonotype was counted ten times or more. The J gene is TRBJ2-3, the V gene TRBV5-1; 7 nucleotides match TRBD1. This CDR3 has 16 residues. Germline loops: CDR1 SGHRS, CDR2 YFSETQ. Trimming took 3 bases from V and 3 from J; bases not matched to a gene: 10. The CDR3 loop reads CASSSKQGVVTDTQYF. For the CDR3, the DNA is TGCGCCAGCAGCTCCAAGCAGGGGGTAGTGACAGATACGCAGTATTTT.

This clonotype was detected ten times or more. CDR3 residues: CSATRSATNEKLFF. The DNA of the CDR3 is TGCAGTGCTACCCGGTCTGCAACTAATGAAAAACTGTTTTTT. The J gene is TRBJ1-4, the V gene TRBV20-1; no firm D call. Germline V gene sequence: CDR1 DFQATT, CDR2 SNEGSKA (reference sequence). V lost 4 bases and J 0 bases, leaving 9 bases between the germline ends. This CDR3 spans 14 amino acids.

This clonotype was recorded at least ten times. V gene TRBV30 combines with J gene TRBJ2-1, with D perhaps matching TRBD2 (5 bases). CDR1 is GTSNPN and CDR2 is SVGIG in the germline V gene (reference sequence). The CDR3 runs 12 residues. Trimming left V 0 bases short and J 13 bases short, with 13 bases between. The chain's CDR3 is CAWSVESAGQFF. The CDR3 coding sequence is TGTGCCTGGAGTGTCGAATCGGCGGGTCAGTTCTTC.

The rearrangement joins TRBV9 to TRBJ2-2; perhaps TRBD2 as D (6 bases). V lost 0 bases and J lost 0, with 9 bases in between. This CDR3 is 16 amino acids long. CDR1 SGDLS and CDR2 YYNGEE come from the germline V gene. The CDR3, as DNA: TGTGCCAGCAGCGTAGTCTCTAGCGCGAACACCGGGGAGCTGTTTTTT. This sequence encodes CASSVVSSANTGELFF.

This clonotype was seen repeatedly, ten times or more. The rearrangement links TRBV27 to TRBJ2-1, with D possibly being TRBD2 (5 bases). Germline loops: CDR1 MNHEY, CDR2 SMNVEV (reference sequence). This CDR3 contains 14 residues. Trimming stripped 2 bases from V and 6 bases from J, with 11 bases between. Here the CDR3 reads CASSLREQRNEQFF. DNA for the CDR3: TGTGCCAGCAGTTTAAGGGAGCAACGCAATGAGCAGTTCTTC.

This clonotype came up a few times. The CDR3 DNA reads as TGCAGTGCTAGTGTCCGGGAGAATGAGCAGTTCTTC. It translates to CSASVRENEQFF. This chain connects TRBV20-1 to TRBJ2-1; possibly TRBD2 for D (6 bases). Germline loops: CDR1 DFQATT, CDR2 SNEGSKA (reference sequence). V lost 3 bases, J lost 7 bases, and 10 bases lay in between. The CDR3 length is 12 residues.